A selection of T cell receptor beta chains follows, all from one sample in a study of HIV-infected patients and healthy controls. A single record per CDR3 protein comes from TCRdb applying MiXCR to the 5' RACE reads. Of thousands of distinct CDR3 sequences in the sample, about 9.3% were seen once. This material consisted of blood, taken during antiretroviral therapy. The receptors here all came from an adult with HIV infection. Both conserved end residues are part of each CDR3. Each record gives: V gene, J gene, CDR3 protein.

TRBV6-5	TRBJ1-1	CASRLGQANTEAFF
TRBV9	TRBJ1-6	CASSVIGGDSPLHF
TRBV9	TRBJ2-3	CASSVLLADTQYF
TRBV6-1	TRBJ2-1	CASVARDSLAGEQFF
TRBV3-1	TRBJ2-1	CASSQGKGVNEQFF
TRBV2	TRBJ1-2	CSSSELAGGVNYGYTF
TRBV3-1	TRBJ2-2	CASSLRDVNTGELFF
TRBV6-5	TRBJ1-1	CASVGVNTEAFF
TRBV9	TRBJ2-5	CASSPRFGRVQETQYF
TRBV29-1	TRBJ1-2	CSVESGANYGYTF
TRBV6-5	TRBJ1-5	CASRMGENQPQHF
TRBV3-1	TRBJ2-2	CASSQGGGSFGELFF
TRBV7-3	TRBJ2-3	CASSLGADTQYF
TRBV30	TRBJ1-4	CASTGPDEKLFF
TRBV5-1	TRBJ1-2	CASSSPGTGGIQTPNYGYTF
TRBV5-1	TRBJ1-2	CASSLAGTDGYTF
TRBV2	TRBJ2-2	CASSGFFPGELFF
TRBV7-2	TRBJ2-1	CASSLVVFYEQFF
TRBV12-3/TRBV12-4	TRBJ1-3	CASTDRGVSGNTIYF
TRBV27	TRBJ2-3	CASSLFKAAMTDTQYF
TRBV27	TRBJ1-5	CASSIGMNQPQHF
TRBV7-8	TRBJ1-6	CASSLLQGDSPLHF
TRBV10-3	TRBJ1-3	CAISGTAISSGNTIYF
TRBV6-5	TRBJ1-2	CASSYSSKGYGYTF
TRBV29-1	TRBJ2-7	CSVGRGSYEQYF
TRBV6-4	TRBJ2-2	CASSADRLNTGELFF
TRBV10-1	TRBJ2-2	CASATSGPTGELFF
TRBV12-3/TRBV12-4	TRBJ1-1	CASSEKTGFNTEAFF
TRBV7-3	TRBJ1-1	CASSSSRQGNTEAFF
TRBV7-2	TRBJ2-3	CASSLVVRDTQYF
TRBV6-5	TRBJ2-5	CASSYRSQTSAETQYF
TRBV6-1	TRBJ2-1	CASSARGVAENEQFF
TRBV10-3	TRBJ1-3	CATKGTDTIYF
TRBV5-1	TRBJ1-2	CASSLDGTYGYTF
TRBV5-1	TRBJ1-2	CSSSLGPKGGYTF
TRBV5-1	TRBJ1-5	CASSLTGINQPQHF
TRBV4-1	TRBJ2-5	CASSQEVPIFAETQYF
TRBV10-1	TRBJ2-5	CASSESSLAQETQYF
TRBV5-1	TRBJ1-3	CASSLGQGAGGNTIYF
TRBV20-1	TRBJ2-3	CSARRGSGTDTQYF
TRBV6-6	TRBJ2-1	CASRTRSESSYNEQFF
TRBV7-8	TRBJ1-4	CASSLYVTEKLFF
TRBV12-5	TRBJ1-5	CASGLFRTFQPQHF
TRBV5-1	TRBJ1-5	CASSKTGGGNQPQHF
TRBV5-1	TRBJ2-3	CASSFDSGRTDTQYF
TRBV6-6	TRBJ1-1	CASKVLTGGIGAFF
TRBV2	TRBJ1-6	CARDGPSYNSPLHF
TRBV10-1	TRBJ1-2	CASSESSFSGGYTF
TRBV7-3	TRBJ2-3	CASSLVGRADTQYF
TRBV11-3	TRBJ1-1	CASSLDFSEAFF
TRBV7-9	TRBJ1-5	CASSLVGWGGSSNQPQHF
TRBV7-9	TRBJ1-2	CASSTTGGDGYTF
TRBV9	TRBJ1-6	CASSVSDSKDSPLHF
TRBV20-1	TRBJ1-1	CSATKGGDTEAFF
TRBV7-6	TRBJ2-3	CASSLAGVNTQYF